The present T cell receptor beta chain was sequenced within a study of regulatory T cells in long-lasting Graves disease. General study results and limits: In persistent patients, shared public clonotypes (around 2,500) outnumbered those in new patients (roughly 870).

As for this clonotype: Its target is unknown.

Described time point: persistent/refractory GD, antithyroid drugs over 5 years with positive TRAb. There was RNA extracted from PBMCs, and the TCR library was made from it. About 8.8 milliliters of peripheral blood went into EDTA tubes. Arm-PCR of CDR3 regions and iRepertoire HTBI primers were used to build TCR beta libraries. TCRdb fed the multiplex PCR reads into MiXCR, producing one record per CDR3 protein. Of 500,000 to 800,000 distinct CDR3 sequences listed, 25% to 30% are singletons. The CDR3 contains 18 residues. V was pared by 0 bases and J by 5 bases, with 10 bases of the junction left unmatched. CDR1 is SGHTS, CDR2 YDEGEE, per germline.

V usage is TRBV5-8 and J usage is TRBJ2-2; 10 bases are a match to TRBD2. The sample consisted of peripheral blood mononuclear cells (PBMCs), taken when the disease was refractory, from a patient treated with antithyroid drugs. This receptor was obtained from a female donor with Graves disease. CDR3 region: CASSLALAGAVRTGELFF. The DNA for the CDR3 is TGTGCCAGCAGCTTGGCCCTAGCGGGGGCCGTACGGACCGGGGAGCTGTTTTTT.